These T cell receptor beta chains were read from a single sample in a study of blood T cell repertoires in COVID-19. The protocol was immunoSEQ multiplex PCR, while the TCRdb copy is restricted to in-frame clones and leaves out a portion. The data contain 150,000 or so clones, over 80% of them singletons. Sequenced: peripheral blood. Receptors originate from a man aged 25-45 years with COVID-19, enrolled during active disease. Each CDR3 is given with its conserved first and last residue. D genes are given only for firm matches. The listing skips clone size in some rows; elsewhere it reads once, few, many or a size class.

clone size	D gene	J gene	V gene	CDR3 protein	CDR3 DNA
-	TRBD1	TRBJ2-2	TRBV30	CAWTGQGAGGELFF	TGTGCCTGGACCGGACAGGGGGCAGGCGGGGAGCTGTTTTTT
-	TRBD1	TRBJ2-2	TRBV14	CASSQRQGVSNTGELFF	TGTGCCAGCAGCCAGCGACAGGGGGTGTCAAACACCGGGGAGCTGTTTTTT
-	TRBD1	TRBJ1-2	TRBV25-1	CASSPPTGGGGYTF	TGTGCCAGCAGTCCCCCGACAGGGGGCGGGGGCTACACCTTC
-	-	TRBJ2-7	TRBV3-1/TRBV3-2	CASSHPSQGVYEQYF	TGTGCCAGCAGTCACCCATCACAGGGTGTCTACGAGCAGTACTTC
-	TRBD2	TRBJ2-5	TRBV5-1	CASSLGKLGGGIKQETQYF	TGCGCCAGCAGCTTGGGGAAACTCGGCGGGGGAATAAAACAAGAGACCCAGTACTTC
-	-	TRBJ1-1	TRBV7-3	CASSPGQLPSTEAFF	TGTGCCAGCAGCCCAGGACAGCTCCCGAGCACTGAAGCTTTCTTT
medium-sized	TRBD1	TRBJ2-7	TRBV19	CASSLLDRVTEQYF	TGTGCCAGTAGTTTACTGGACAGGGTGACCGAGCAGTACTTC
few	TRBD1	TRBJ1-2	TRBV7-9	CASSSGQGASNYGYTF	TGTGCCAGCAGCTCGGGACAGGGGGCTTCTAACTATGGCTACACCTTC
-	-	TRBJ1-2	TRBV7-2	CASSLDPVINGYTF	TGTGCCAGCAGCTTAGACCCGGTTATAAACGGCTACACCTTC
-	-	TRBJ2-7	TRBV21-1	CASRRGRLAGRPGFYFEQYF	TGTGCCAGCAGGAGAGGGAGACTAGCGGGACGCCCTGGTTTTTATTTTGAGCAGTACTTC
-	-	TRBJ1-6	TRBV5-5	CASGRQNESPLHF	TGTGCCAGCGGCAGACAGAATGAAAGCCCCCTCCACTTT
-	-	TRBJ1-6	TRBV4-1	CASSQNTPGSNSPLHF	TGCGCCAGCAGCCAGAACACCCCGGGTAGTAATTCACCCCTCCACTTT
few	TRBD2	TRBJ2-1	TRBV9	CASSPVAGAGNEQFF	TGTGCCAGCAGCCCAGTAGCGGGAGCTGGCAATGAGCAGTTCTTC
-	-	TRBJ2-1	TRBV21-1	CASSKDRGGRHDEQFF	TGTGCCAGCAGCAAAGATCGGGGAGGGCGTCACGATGAGCAGTTCTTC
-	TRBD1	TRBJ2-7	TRBV28	CASGRRGSRYEQYF	TGTGCCAGCGGCCGCAGGGGGAGCAGGTACGAGCAGTACTTC
-	-	TRBJ2-6	TRBV5-5	CASSHTVAGANVLTF	TGTGCCAGCAGCCATACAGTTGCTGGGGCCAACGTCCTGACTTTC
-	-	TRBJ2-1	TRBV4-1	CASSPRWVSHEQFF	TGCGCCAGCAGCCCTAGATGGGTGTCTCATGAGCAGTTCTTC
once	-	TRBJ2-7	TRBV6-6	CASSYLGSALYEQYF	TGTGCCAGCAGTTACTTGGGGAGCGCCCTCTACGAGCAGTACTTC
-	-	TRBJ1-2	TRBV10-3	CAISEVTRAGGYTF	TGTGCCATCAGTGAAGTCACTAGGGCCGGTGGCTACACCTTC
-	-	TRBJ1-4	TRBV30	CAWSGGPGEKLFF	TGTGCCTGGAGTGGAGGCCCCGGGGAAAAACTGTTTTTT
once	TRBD2	TRBJ2-5	TRBV7-2	CASSYRTSGGARETQYF	TGTGCCAGCAGCTACCGGACTAGCGGGGGGGCCAGGGAGACCCAGTACTTC
-	-	TRBJ1-3	TRBV6-5	CASRRTVTGNTIYF	TGTGCCAGCAGACGGACAGTAACAGGAAACACCATATATTTT
-	TRBD1	TRBJ1-5	TRBV7-2	CASSADRAQHF	TGTGCCAGCAGCGCAGACAGGGCCCAGCATTTT
few	-	TRBJ2-1	TRBV7-9	CASSLGGRWDEQFF	TGTGCCAGCAGCTTAGGTGGGAGGTGGGATGAGCAGTTCTTC
-	TRBD1	TRBJ1-5	TRBV19	CASRLSVGQGNQPQHF	TGTGCCAGTAGGCTCTCAGTGGGACAGGGAAACCAGCCCCAGCATTTT
-	-	TRBJ2-4	TRBV29-1	CSVEDGVELSYLSKNIQYF	TGCAGCGTTGAAGATGGTGTGGAGTTGAGCTATTTGTCCAAAAACATTCAGTACTTC
once	TRBD2	TRBJ2-2	TRBV6-5	CASRIAGANTGELFF	TGTGCCAGCAGAATAGCGGGGGCGAACACCGGGGAGCTGTTTTTT
few	TRBD1	TRBJ2-2	TRBV19	CASSDTGQGNWVGELFF	TGTGCCAGTAGTGACACCGGACAGGGGAACTGGGTCGGGGAGCTGTTTTTT
once	TRBD2	TRBJ2-5	TRBV18	CASSPPGLGVETQYF	TGTGCCAGCTCACCACCGGGACTAGGGGTTGAGACCCAGTACTTC
-	TRBD1	TRBJ1-2	TRBV6-5	CASSLTRQGVYGYTF	TGTGCCAGCAGTCTCACCAGACAGGGGGTTTATGGCTACACCTTC
-	TRBD2	TRBJ2-1	TRBV4-2	CASSVQAGSSYNEQFF	TGTGCCAGCAGCGTACAAGCGGGGAGCTCCTACAATGAGCAGTTCTTC
-	TRBD1	TRBJ2-2	TRBV19	CASSINRGLDTGELFF	TGTGCCAGTAGTATAAACAGGGGGCTCGACACCGGGGAGCTGTTTTTT
-	TRBD2	TRBJ2-7	TRBV7-8	CASSSAGGDSYEQYF	TGTGCCAGCAGCTCAGCGGGAGGAGACTCCTACGAGCAGTACTTC
-	-	TRBJ1-1	TRBV24-1	CATSALENTEAFF	TGTGCCACCAGTGCCCTAGAGAACACTGAAGCTTTCTTT
-	-	TRBJ2-5	TRBV7-9	CASSFPGTQETQYF	TGTGCCAGCAGCTTTCCCGGGACACAAGAGACCCAGTACTTC
-	-	TRBJ2-1	TRBV27	CASSPTTGSYNEQFF	TGTGCCAGCAGTCCGACGACAGGTTCCTACAATGAGCAGTTCTTC
-	-	TRBJ1-1	TRBV7-9	CAGGDELYTEAFF	TGTGCCGGGGGCGACGAACTTTACACTGAAGCTTTCTTT
-	-	TRBJ2-3	TRBV5-5	CASSPSSTDTQYF	TGTGCCAGCAGCCCTTCTAGCACAGATACGCAGTATTTT
-	-	TRBJ1-1	TRBV14	CASSHLGLRSTEAFF	TGTGCCAGCAGCCATCTCGGGTTAAGGAGCACTGAAGCTTTCTTT
once	-	TRBJ1-1	TRBV2	CASSSLAIEAFF	TGTGCCAGCAGTTCCCTGGCCATTGAAGCTTTCTTT
-	-	TRBJ1-1	TRBV12-3/TRBV12-4	CASSSLVHTEAFF	TGTGCCAGCAGTTCGTTAGTGCACACTGAAGCTTTCTTT
-	-	TRBJ1-1	TRBV18	CASSPREHENTEAFF	TGTGCCAGCTCACCACGTGAACACGAGAACACTGAAGCTTTCTTT
-	-	TRBJ2-1	TRBV4-3	CASSRGGAYEQFF	TGCGCCAGCAGCCGGGGCGGGGCTTATGAGCAGTTCTTC
once	TRBD2	TRBJ2-1	TRBV10-3	CAISELGLAETFF	TGTGCCATCAGTGAGTTGGGACTAGCGGAGACTTTCTTC
few	TRBD1	TRBJ1-1	TRBV3-1/TRBV3-2	CASSQLGQGNTEAFF	TGTGCCAGCAGCCAACTGGGACAGGGAAACACTGAAGCTTTCTTT
-	TRBD1	TRBJ1-1	TRBV6-2/TRBV6-3	CASSFPEATDREDTEAFF	TGTGCCAGCAGTTTTCCCGAAGCAACGGACAGGGAGGACACTGAAGCTTTCTTT
-	-	TRBJ1-5	TRBV19	CASSLLRGGMHQPQHF	TGTGCCAGTAGCCTACTCCGGGGGGGAATGCATCAGCCCCAGCATTTT
-	TRBD2	TRBJ2-3	TRBV4-1	CASSRLGLAGGLTDTQYF	TGCGCCAGCAGCCGATTGGGACTAGCGGGGGGCCTCACAGATACGCAGTATTTT
-	TRBD2	TRBJ2-3	TRBV9	CASSSRGGLTDTQYF	TGTGCCAGCAGCTCTCGGGGGGGCCTTACAGATACGCAGTATTTT
-	TRBD1	TRBJ1-2	TRBV6-6	CASSIGTGGQRGGYTF	TGTGCCAGCAGTATCGGGACAGGGGGCCAAAGGGGTGGCTACACCTTC
-	-	TRBJ1-6	TRBV27	CASSEGRRGNSPLHF	TGTGCCAGCAGTGAAGGAAGGAGGGGTAATTCACCCCTCCACTTT
-	-	TRBJ1-2	TRBV4-1	CASSQEGGQFYGYTF	TGCGCCAGCAGCCAAGAAGGCGGACAGTTCTATGGCTACACCTTC